Shown below are 10 T cell receptor beta chains from a single sample sequenced in a study of blood T cell repertoires in COVID-19. Assay: immunoSEQ multiplex PCR; the TCRdb copy retains only in-frame clones and omits some. Of 250,000 to 300,000 clones listed, 75% to 90% are singletons. Material: peripheral blood. All receptors come from a woman aged 55-69 years with acute or convalescent COVID-19.

This clone appeared once. V usage is TRBV28 and J usage is TRBJ1-1; no clear D gene. With 5 bases removed from V and 0 bases from J, the gap between germline ends came to 7 bases. The CDR3 has 13 amino acids. CDR1 MDHEN and CDR2 SYDVKM come from the germline V gene. The CDR3 nucleotides are TGTGCCAGCAGTCGAGGGATGAACACTGAAGCTTTCTTT. Translating it yields CASSRGMNTEAFF.

The chain employs TRBV7-2 and TRBJ2-1; D not resolved. Per germline, CDR1 SGHTA and CDR2 FQGNSA. Trimming took 1 base from V and 6 from J, leaving 7 bases between them. The CDR3 spans 13 residues. CDR3 sequence (DNA): TGTGCCAGCAGCTTAGGTGCAGTCAATGAGCAGTTCTTC. Translation gives CASSLGAVNEQFF. Complete variable domain (other parts from reference TRBV7-2 and TRBJ2-1): GAGVSQSPSNKVTEKGKDVELRCDPISGHTALYWYRQSLGQGLEFLIYFQGNSAPDKSGLPSDRFSAERTGGSVSTLTIQRTQQEDSAVYLCASSLGAVNEQFFGPGTRLTVL.

The gene calls are TRBV6-2 or TRBV6-3 and TRBJ1-5, with D perhaps matching TRBD1 (5 bases). This CDR3 region has 15 residues. Deletions cut 2 bases from V and 1 base from J, with 9 bases between. Germline V gene lookup returns CDR1 MNHEY and CDR2 SVGEGT. The CDR3 DNA reads as TGTGCCAGCAGTTACGCAGGGTTGAGCAATCAGCCCCAGCATTTT. This sequence encodes CASSYAGLSNQPQHF.

The chain joins TRBV7-2 to TRBJ2-7; 7 nucleotides agree with TRBD2. The CDR3 totals 14 residues. The germline CDR1 and CDR2 sequences are SGHTA and FQGNSA. The junction had 3 bases not matched to a gene; V was cut back by 4 bases and J by 0 bases. This CDR3 reads CASSYGTISYEQYF. CDR3 DNA: TGTGCCAGCAGCTACGGGACTATCTCCTACGAGCAGTACTTC.

The rearrangement joins TRBV27 to TRBJ2-3; 10 bases match TRBD2. Germline loops: CDR1 MNHEY, CDR2 SMNVEV (reference sequence). This CDR3 spans 16 amino acids. V trimming: 7 bases; J trimming: 1 base; junction bases outside the gene matches: 8. The CDR3 coding sequence is TGTGCCAGCAAACTAGCGGGAATCTCTGGCACAGATACGCAGTATTTT. It is translated as CASKLAGISGTDTQYF.

This rearrangement joins TRBV6-5 to TRBJ1-5; D might be TRBD1 (5 bases). Germline V gene data show CDR1 as MNHEY and CDR2 as SVGAGI. The CDR3 has 15 residues. V gave up 2 bases and J gave up 10 bases, with 18 bases separating them. For the CDR3, the DNA is TGTGCCAGCAGTTACCCCACAAAGGGGCTGATCCCCCAGCATTTT. This sequence encodes CASSYPTKGLIPQHF.

The chain employs TRBV18 and TRBJ1-1; possibly TRBD1 for D (6 bases). Looked up from germline, CDR1 is KGHSH and CDR2 is LQKENI. The CDR3 extends over 14 amino acids. The V end lost 4 bases, the J end lost 0 bases, and 9 bases lay between the germline ends. The CDR3, as DNA: TGTGCCAGCTCACAGGGACAAGTGAACACTGAAGCTTTCTTT. This codes for CASSQGQVNTEAFF.

This chain links TRBV9 with TRBJ1-1; perhaps TRBD1 as D (5 bases). The germline gives CDR1 SGDLS, CDR2 YYNGEE. With 0 bases removed from V and 6 bases from J, the gap between germline ends came to 12 bases. This CDR3 is 14 amino acids long. CDR3 coding DNA: TGTGCCAGCAGCGTAGTAGGGGCAGGGCCTGAAGCTTTCTTT. Translation gives CASSVVGAGPEAFF.

This clone was recorded once. The V call is TRBV27, the J call TRBJ1-2; 10 bases fit TRBD1. The CDR3 length is 14 residues. J gave up 8 bases and V 4 bases, and 7 bases lay outside the gene matches. Germline V gene sequence: CDR1 MNHEY, CDR2 SMNVEV (reference sequence). As DNA, the CDR3 is TGTGCCAGCAGTTCCCGACAGGGGGCAGAGGGCTACACCTTC. The encoded protein is CASSSRQGAEGYTF.

In its sample, this clone was seen a few times. V and J are TRBV19 and TRBJ1-1, with D uncertain. CDR3 length: 13 residues. Deletions cut 1 base from V and 1 base from J, with 4 bases between. Germline V gives CDR1 LNHDA, CDR2 SQIVND (reference sequence). The CDR3 loop is CASSIGENTEAFF. The DNA of the CDR3 is TGTGCCAGTAGTATAGGAGAGAACACTGAAGCTTTCTTT.